This T cell receptor beta chain was captured by sequencing in a study of blood T cell repertoires in COVID-19. About the research overall: Sites across the United States, Italy and Spain contributed samples from acute and convalescent COVID-19. T cells, B-cell-depleted T cells, or PBMCs provided the cDNA or gDNA that served as material.

CDR3 size: 14 residues. Trimming cost V 0 bases and J 3 bases; bases outside gene matches: 1. The germline gives CDR1 SGDLS, CDR2 YYNGEE. As handled by the study authors: Amplification from reference gene primers served as the basis for estimated nucleated cell counts. Profiled with immunoSEQ multiplex PCR; TCRdb holds only in-frame clones, not every one. Clonal size and the V and J genes are those of that table, whereas D and trimming came from the DNA. This table holds under 150,000 clones, around 83% found once. Source material: peripheral blood. This chain links TRBV9 with TRBJ1-1, with TRBD1 identical over 8 bases. The clonotype comes from a human donor in a cohort sampled during active COVID-19. CDR3 coding DNA: TGTGCCAGCAGCGTAGGCAGGGGGCACACTGAAGCTTTCTTT. It translates to CASSVGRGHTEAFF.